Listed below are T cell receptor beta chains from one sample, sequenced in a study of cytomegalovirus exposure and HLA in healthy donors. Measured with immunoSEQ multiplex PCR; TCRdb has only the in-frame clones, and not every one. The sample shows about 140,000 clones, approximately 10% of them seen only once. The sample comprised PBMCs. These receptor sequences come from a woman aged 40-49 years in good health and CMV-seropositive. The CDR3 runs from the conserved cysteine through the conserved F or W. Each record gives: J gene, V gene, clone size, D gene, CDR3 DNA, CDR3 protein. D genes are given only for firm matches. Clone size appears in some rows only: once, few, many, or a class for an expanded clone.

j_call: TRBJ1-5
v_call: TRBV7-6
clone_size: once
d_call: -
cdr3_nt: TGTGCCAGCAGCTCGGGGATGGGGGGTCAGCCCCAGCATTTT
cdr3_aa: CASSSGMGGQPQHF

j_call: TRBJ1-1
v_call: TRBV7-9
clone_size: -
d_call: -
cdr3_nt: TGTGCCAGCAGCTTCCGAAGCGGGGGACTGAACACTGAAGCTTTCTTT
cdr3_aa: CASSFRSGGLNTEAFF

j_call: TRBJ2-7
v_call: TRBV7-8
clone_size: few
d_call: -
cdr3_nt: TGTGCCAGCAGCTTGAACAGGGTCTACGAGCAGTACTTC
cdr3_aa: CASSLNRVYEQYF

j_call: TRBJ1-1
v_call: TRBV29-1
clone_size: -
d_call: TRBD1
cdr3_nt: TGCAGCGTTCGGACAGGGGTCGCTGAAGCTTTCTTT
cdr3_aa: CSVRTGVAEAFF

j_call: TRBJ1-1
v_call: TRBV29-1
clone_size: -
d_call: -
cdr3_nt: TGCAGCGTTGAAATCCCCCCAGAGAACACTGAAGCTTTCTTT
cdr3_aa: CSVEIPPENTEAFF

j_call: TRBJ1-6
v_call: TRBV27
clone_size: few
d_call: -
cdr3_nt: TGTGCCAGCAGTTTTTATAGTACTGCGGCCCCTCACTTT
cdr3_aa: CASSFYSTAAPHF

j_call: TRBJ2-6
v_call: TRBV19
clone_size: few
d_call: TRBD2
cdr3_nt: TGTGCCAGTAGTATTCTAGCGGGGAGCTCTGGGGCCAACGTCCTGACTTTC
cdr3_aa: CASSILAGSSGANVLTF

j_call: TRBJ2-3
v_call: TRBV2
clone_size: -
d_call: TRBD1
cdr3_nt: TGTGCCCGACAGGGGGCAGGGGATACGCAGTATTTT
cdr3_aa: CARQGAGDTQYF

j_call: TRBJ1-5
v_call: TRBV6-5
clone_size: -
d_call: -
cdr3_nt: TGTGCCAGCAGTTATTCGGGGGTTGAGCCCCAGCATTTT
cdr3_aa: CASSYSGVEPQHF

j_call: TRBJ1-4
v_call: TRBV4-1
clone_size: few
d_call: -
cdr3_nt: TGCGCCAGCAGCCAACACGGACAGCCTAATGAAAAACTGTTTTTT
cdr3_aa: CASSQHGQPNEKLFF

j_call: TRBJ1-6
v_call: TRBV5-1
clone_size: few
d_call: -
cdr3_nt: TGCGCCAGCAGCTTGGAACCTCCCGGGTATAATTCACCCCTCCACTTT
cdr3_aa: CASSLEPPGYNSPLHF

j_call: TRBJ2-7
v_call: TRBV6-5
clone_size: few
d_call: -
cdr3_nt: TGTGCCAGCACCCACTCAGCGATAGACGACGAGCAGTACTTC
cdr3_aa: CASTHSAIDDEQYF

j_call: TRBJ2-5
v_call: TRBV19
clone_size: -
d_call: -
cdr3_nt: TGTGCCAGTAAGGAACAGGGTGGGGAGACCCAGTACTTC
cdr3_aa: CASKEQGGETQYF

j_call: TRBJ2-6
v_call: TRBV7-8
clone_size: few
d_call: -
cdr3_nt: TGTGCCAGCAGCTCCTTTGTCTCCTCTGGGGCCAACGTCCTGACTTTC
cdr3_aa: CASSSFVSSGANVLTF

j_call: TRBJ1-1
v_call: TRBV7-8
clone_size: -
d_call: -
cdr3_nt: TGTGCCAGCTTTAGTCGTGGGGGGGCTGAAGCTTTCTTT
cdr3_aa: CASFSRGGAEAFF

j_call: TRBJ2-1
v_call: TRBV10-3
clone_size: -
d_call: TRBD1
cdr3_nt: TGTGCCATCAGGGAGGACAGGGTAGGGGCCAATGAGCAGTTCTTC
cdr3_aa: CAIREDRVGANEQFF

j_call: TRBJ1-6
v_call: TRBV6-1
clone_size: -
d_call: TRBD1
cdr3_nt: TGTGCCAGCAGTGCCTTGGACAGGGGCCGATCACCCCTCCACTTT
cdr3_aa: CASSALDRGRSPLHF

j_call: TRBJ1-2
v_call: TRBV11-2
clone_size: few
d_call: TRBD1
cdr3_nt: TGTGCCAGCAAATACCTCGGACAGGGGTTCGAGGGCTACACCTTC
cdr3_aa: CASKYLGQGFEGYTF

j_call: TRBJ1-2
v_call: TRBV7-2
clone_size: few
d_call: TRBD1
cdr3_nt: TGTGCCAGCAGCTTAGAGACAGGGCCTGGAGATGGCTACACCTTC
cdr3_aa: CASSLETGPGDGYTF

j_call: TRBJ2-5
v_call: TRBV6-6
clone_size: few
d_call: TRBD1
cdr3_nt: TGTGCCAGCAGTTCCCCCGGACAGGGTGAGACCCAGTACTTC
cdr3_aa: CASSSPGQGETQYF

j_call: TRBJ2-1
v_call: TRBV7-2
clone_size: -
d_call: TRBD2
cdr3_nt: TGTGCCAGCAGCCCTCCGGGGGGGCCCTATGAGCAGTTCTTC
cdr3_aa: CASSPPGGPYEQFF

j_call: TRBJ1-5
v_call: TRBV19
clone_size: -
d_call: TRBD1
cdr3_nt: TGTGCCAGTATGAGGGACAGGGGAAATCAGCCCCAGCATTTT
cdr3_aa: CASMRDRGNQPQHF

j_call: TRBJ2-7
v_call: TRBV7-6
clone_size: few
d_call: TRBD2
cdr3_nt: TGTGCCAGCAGTTCAACAAGCGGGGGGCGCTACGAGCAGTACTTC
cdr3_aa: CASSSTSGGRYEQYF

j_call: TRBJ1-4
v_call: TRBV6-5
clone_size: few
d_call: -
cdr3_nt: TGTGCCAGCAGTTACTCGACAGTGGACGGTGAAAAACTGTTTTTT
cdr3_aa: CASSYSTVDGEKLFF